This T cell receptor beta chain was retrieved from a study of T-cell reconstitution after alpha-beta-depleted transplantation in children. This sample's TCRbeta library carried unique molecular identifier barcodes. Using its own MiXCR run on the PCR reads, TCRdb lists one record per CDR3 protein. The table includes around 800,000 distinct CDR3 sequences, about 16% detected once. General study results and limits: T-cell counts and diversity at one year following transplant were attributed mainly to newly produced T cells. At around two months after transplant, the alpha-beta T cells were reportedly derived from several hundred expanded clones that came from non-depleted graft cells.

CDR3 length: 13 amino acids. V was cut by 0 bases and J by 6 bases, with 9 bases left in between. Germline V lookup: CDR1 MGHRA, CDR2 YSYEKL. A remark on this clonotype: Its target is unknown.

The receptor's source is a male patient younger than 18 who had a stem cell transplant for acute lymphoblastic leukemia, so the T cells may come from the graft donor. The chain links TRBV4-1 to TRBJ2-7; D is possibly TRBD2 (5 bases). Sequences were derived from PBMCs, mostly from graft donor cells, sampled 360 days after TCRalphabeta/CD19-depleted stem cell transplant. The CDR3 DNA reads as TGCGCCAGCAGCCAAGACAACGCGGGCGAGCAGTACTTC. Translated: CASSQDNAGEQYF.